This entry lists 31 T cell receptor beta chains sequenced from one sample in a study of blood T cell repertoires in COVID-19. Produced via immunoSEQ multiplex PCR; TCRdb's table is partial and in-frame only. There are some 260,000 clones in the sample; about 90% occur only once, and more than 1.2% lies in the top ten. The sequenced material came from peripheral blood. The receptors were gathered from an elderly man with acute or convalescent COVID-19.

The chain links TRBV11-2 to TRBJ1-2; perhaps TRBD1 as D (6 bases). This CDR3 region has 13 residues. CDR1 and CDR2 (germline): SGHAT, FQNNGV. Between the trimmed V and J ends, which lost 8 bases and 6 bases, there was a span of 16 bases. Written as DNA, the CDR3 is TGTGCCAGCCGGATACAGGGCTCTGATGGCTACACCTTC. Encoded protein: CASRIQGSDGYTF.

The chain carries TRBV10-3 and TRBJ1-6, with D possibly TRBD1 on 5 matching bases. The CDR3 runs to 14 residues. Per germline, CDR1 ENHRY and CDR2 SYGVKD. V was cut by 2 bases and J by 8 bases, with 10 bases left in between. The CDR3 sequence: CAISEEGAYSPLHF. The CDR3 region has the DNA TGTGCCATCAGTGAGGAAGGGGCTTATTCACCCCTCCACTTT.

This sequence joins TRBV18 and TRBJ2-1, with D tentatively TRBD1 (6 bases). The CDR3 contains 13 residues. Per germline, CDR1 KGHSH and CDR2 LQKENI. V lost 4 bases and J lost 7, with 11 bases in between. The CDR3 loop reads CASSLEQGNEQFF. The CDR3 region has the DNA TGTGCCAGCTCACTAGAACAGGGAAATGAGCAGTTCTTC.

V and J are TRBV19 and TRBJ1-5; TRBD1 aligns across 7 bases. CDR3 length: 17 amino acids. Trimming took 5 bases from V and 5 from J; bases not matched to a gene: 15. Germline CDR1 reads LNHDA; CDR2 reads SQIVND (reference sequence). The CDR3 reads CASSATVQQGPYQPQHF. CDR3 nucleotide sequence: TGTGCCAGTAGTGCCACAGTCCAACAGGGGCCGTATCAGCCCCAGCATTTT.

This chain joins TRBV6-2 or TRBV6-3 and TRBJ1-5; 7 nucleotides agree with TRBD1. The CDR3 runs 15 residues. Trimming at V came to 4 bases and at J to 3 bases, leaving 6 bases not matched to a gene. Germline CDR1 and CDR2: MNHEY and SVGEGT. The chain's CDR3 is CASSSTTGINQPQHF. The DNA for the CDR3 is TGTGCCAGCAGTTCAACGACAGGGATCAATCAGCCCCAGCATTTT.

The chain joins TRBV29-1 to TRBJ1-2; a weak D match, TRBD1 (5 bases). This CDR3 region has 13 residues. The germline V and J ends were trimmed by 7 bases and 12 bases, with 24 bases remaining between them. The V gene's germline CDR1 is SQVTM and CDR2 ANQGSEA. In nucleotides, the CDR3 is TGCAGCGCCTATGACAGAGTCCTTTTTCGCAACACCTTC. Amino acid sequence: CSAYDRVLFRNTF.

V usage is TRBV29-1 and J usage is TRBJ1-2; no definite D call. The V and J ends lost 1 base and 4 bases respectively, with 4 bases between them. Germline V gene sequence: CDR1 SQVTM, CDR2 ANQGSEA. This CDR3 is 11 amino acids long. CDR3 nucleotide sequence: TGCAGCGTTGAAGTCGGCTATGGCTACACCTTC. This sequence encodes CSVEVGYGYTF.

This chain joins TRBV28 and TRBJ2-5; the match to TRBD1 covers 11 bases. The CDR3 runs to 16 residues. CDR1 and CDR2 (germline): MDHEN, SYDVKM. The junction had 11 bases not matched to a gene; V was cut back by 6 bases and J by 5 bases. The chain's CDR3 is CASSPSGTGGSETQYF. The CDR3 region has the DNA TGTGCCAGCAGCCCCTCCGGGACAGGGGGTTCCGAGACCCAGTACTTC.

This chain joins TRBV10-3 and TRBJ1-1; TRBD1 matches at 10 bases. The CDR3 runs 13 residues. V trimming: 5 bases; J trimming: 5 bases; junction bases outside the gene matches: 2. Germline V gene sequence: CDR1 ENHRY, CDR2 SYGVKD. The CDR3 here is CAISPGQGTEAFF. CDR3 in DNA: TGTGCCATCAGTCCGGGACAGGGGACTGAAGCTTTCTTT.

This clone was recorded only once. V gene TRBV27 combines with J gene TRBJ1-5; no firm D call. The germline V gene encodes CDR1 MNHEY and CDR2 SMNVEV (reference sequence). The V and J ends lost 4 bases and 7 bases respectively, with 20 bases between them. The CDR3 length is 16 residues. The CDR3 is CASSSPRREVSQPQHF. Here the CDR3 DNA reads TGTGCCAGCAGTTCACCTCGAAGGGAGGTGTCACAGCCCCAGCATTTT.

This clone has only a few counts. This rearrangement joins TRBV7-8 to TRBJ2-3; TRBD2 aligns across 9 bases. The CDR3 covers 17 residues. The V gene's germline CDR1 is SGHVS and CDR2 FQNEAQ. V lost 1 base, J lost 4 bases, and 9 bases stayed unmatched. The CDR3 protein is CASSLVALAGFSDTQYF. For the CDR3, the DNA is TGTGCCAGCAGCTTAGTGGCGCTAGCGGGATTTTCAGATACGCAGTATTTT.

V usage is TRBV18 and J usage is TRBJ1-5, with unresolved D. From germline, CDR1 is KGHSH and CDR2 LQKENI. Trimming removed 2 bases at V and 6 bases at J, with 14 bases between. The CDR3 covers 15 residues. CDR3 nucleotide sequence: TGTGCCAGCTCACCAGGACGGTCAGAGGGTCAGCCCCAGCATTTT. Protein product: CASSPGRSEGQPQHF.

The V and J genes are TRBV5-1 and TRBJ1-3, with 7 bases identical to TRBD1. Germline-derived CDR1 and CDR2 are SGHRS and YFSETQ. This CDR3 has 15 residues. J was trimmed by 0 bases and V by 1 base; bases with no gene match: 1. CDR3 DNA: TGCGCCAGCAGCTTGCGGACAGGCTCTGGAAACACCATATATTTT. It specifies CASSLRTGSGNTIYF.

This chain connects TRBV3-1 (or the pseudogene TRBV3-2) to TRBJ2-6, with D unresolved. This CDR3 region has 16 residues. V shed 1 base and J shed 2 bases, with 9 bases lying between them. CDR1 is LGHDT and CDR2 is YNNKEL in the germline V gene (reference sequence). CDR3 DNA sequence: TGTGCCAGCAGCCAAGTGGCAGGAACTGGGGCCAACGTCCTGACTTTC. Translating gives CASSQVAGTGANVLTF.

The chain is built from TRBV7-2 and TRBJ2-1; D gene unclear. V was pared by 1 base and J by 3 bases, with 4 bases between. From germline, CDR1 is SGHTA and CDR2 FQGNSA. This CDR3 has 13 residues. CDR3 in amino acids: CTSSLDSYNEQFF. The CDR3 DNA is TGTACCAGCAGCTTAGATAGCTACAATGAGCAGTTCTTC.

The V call is TRBV18, the J call TRBJ1-1; 7 bases agree with TRBD1. Germline V gene data show CDR1 as KGHSH and CDR2 as LQKENI. There are 14 residues in the CDR3. V lost 5 bases, J lost 2 bases, and 5 bases stayed unmatched. CDR3 loop: CASSVRQGNTEAFF. The CDR3 DNA sequence: TGTGCCAGCTCAGTCCGACAGGGCAACACTGAAGCTTTCTTT.

J is TRBJ2-1 and V is TRBV11-2; 11 bases line up with TRBD2. Losses at the gene ends were 6 bases for V and 4 bases for J; bases not matched to a gene: 2. CDR3 size: 14 residues. Looked up from germline, CDR1 is SGHAT and CDR2 is FQNNGV. The CDR3: CASRTSGDYNEQFF. Written as DNA, the CDR3 is TGTGCCAGCAGGACTAGCGGGGATTACAATGAGCAGTTCTTC. Together with reference TRBV11-2 and TRBJ2-1, the CDR3 gives the full variable domain: EAGVAQSPRYKIIEKRQSVAFWCNPISGHATLYWYQQILGQGPKLLIQFQNNGVVDDSQLPKDRFSAERLKGVDSTLKIQPAKLEDSAVYLCASRTSGDYNEQFFGPGTRLTVL.

This clone was seen more than once but under ten times. The J gene is TRBJ1-2, the V gene TRBV11-2; 8 bases fit TRBD1. The V and J ends lost 3 bases and 0 bases, in that order; junction bases with no gene match: 0. The CDR3 extends over 14 amino acids. Germline CDR1 reads SGHAT; CDR2 reads FQNNGV. Written as DNA, the CDR3 is TGTGCCAGCAGCTTCAGGGGGCCTAACTATGGCTACACCTTC. Its translation is CASSFRGPNYGYTF. Drawing the rest from reference TRBV11-2 and TRBJ1-2, the complete variable domain is EAGVAQSPRYKIIEKRQSVAFWCNPISGHATLYWYQQILGQGPKLLIQFQNNGVVDDSQLPKDRFSAERLKGVDSTLKIQPAKLEDSAVYLCASSFRGPNYGYTFGSGTRLTVV.

In nucleotides, the CDR3 is TGTGCCAGCAGCTTAGATGGGACTCGGGACGAGCAGTACTTC. Amino acids: CASSLDGTRDEQYF. The V and J genes are TRBV7-9 and TRBJ2-7; a possible D gene is TRBD2 (6 bases). V lost 1 base and J 5 bases, leaving 12 bases between the germline ends. The CDR3 consists of 14 residues. The germline V gene has CDR1 SEHNR and CDR2 FQNEAQ (reference sequence). Filled out from reference TRBV7-9 and TRBJ2-7, the complete variable domain reads DTGVSQNPRHKITKRGQNVTFRCDPISEHNRLYWYRQTLGQGPEFLTYFQNEAQLEKSRLLSDRFSAERPKGSFSTLEIQRTEQGDSAMYLCASSLDGTRDEQYFGPGTRLTVT.

The rearrangement joins TRBV20-1 to TRBJ2-1; 7 bases agree with TRBD2. Trimming cost V 6 bases and J 6 bases; bases outside gene matches: 8. Germline V gene lookup returns CDR1 DFQATT and CDR2 SNEGSKA (reference sequence). The CDR3 loop spans 13 amino acids. The CDR3 DNA sequence: TGCAGTGCGAGTAGCGGGCGATTCAATGAGCAGTTCTTC. Its protein product is CSASSGRFNEQFF.

The rearrangement links TRBV3-1 (or the pseudogene TRBV3-2) to TRBJ1-2; tentatively, D is TRBD1 (6 bases). The germline V gene has CDR1 LGHDT and CDR2 YNNKEL (reference sequence). The CDR3 has 14 amino acids. Trimming stripped 1 base from V and 9 bases from J, with 15 bases between. CDR3 loop: CASSQVTGMGSYTF. The CDR3 DNA is TGTGCCAGCAGCCAAGTCACAGGGATGGGTAGCTACACCTTC.

The chain is built from TRBV28 and TRBJ2-7, with a tentative D call TRBD1 (5 bases). The germline V gene encodes CDR1 MDHEN and CDR2 SYDVKM. Trimming cost V 2 bases and J 4 bases, with 6 bases left between them. The CDR3 length is 12 residues. DNA for the CDR3: TGTGCCAGCAGTTTAACAGGTTACGAGCAGTACTTC. The encoded protein is CASSLTGYEQYF.

The chain carries TRBV10-3 and TRBJ2-5, with TRBD2 matching 13 bases. V gave up 4 bases and J gave up 2 bases; unmatched junction bases: 4. This CDR3 contains 16 residues. The germline V gene has CDR1 ENHRY and CDR2 SYGVKD. The DNA of the CDR3 is TGTGCCATCAGTGGGGGACTAGCGGGGCAACAAGAGACCCAGTACTTC. Its protein product is CAISGGLAGQQETQYF.

V and J are TRBV4-3 and TRBJ2-1; D perhaps matches TRBD1 (5 bases). Trimming pared 4 bases from V and 0 bases from J, leaving 13 bases between. The CDR3 contains 16 residues. CDR1 is LGHNA and CDR2 is YSLEER in the germline V gene. The CDR3 region is CASSPGAASSYNEQFF. CDR3 DNA sequence: TGCGCCAGCAGCCCTGGGGCAGCTAGCTCCTACAATGAGCAGTTCTTC.

This clone was counted a few times. V and J are TRBV5-1 and TRBJ1-2; maybe TRBD1 (6 bases). V lost 3 bases and J lost 6, with 15 bases in between. CDR1 is SGHRS and CDR2 is YFSETQ in the germline V gene. The CDR3 runs to 14 residues. The CDR3 coding sequence is TGCGCCAGCAGCTGGACAGACAGGTCGGATGGCTACACCTTC. Amino acids: CASSWTDRSDGYTF.

V and J are TRBV19 and TRBJ2-1, with TRBD2 identical over 16 bases. The CDR3 loop spans 18 amino acids. Germline V lookup: CDR1 LNHDA, CDR2 SQIVND (reference sequence). J gave up 4 bases and V 4 bases, and 7 bases lay outside the gene matches. CDR3 DNA: TGTGCCAGTAGTACCGGGACTAGCGGGAGGGGTAGGTACAATGAGCAGTTCTTC. It specifies CASSTGTSGRGRYNEQFF.

The gene calls are TRBV11-3 and TRBJ2-1; D gene unclear. Germline V lookup: CDR1 SGHNT, CDR2 YENEEA. This CDR3 has 14 amino acids. V was trimmed by 1 base and J by 7 bases, leaving 11 bases between them. CDR3 protein: CASSLGQPENEQFF. The DNA of the CDR3 is TGTGCCAGCAGCTTAGGTCAGCCGGAGAATGAGCAGTTCTTC.

The chain links TRBV19 to TRBJ1-5; D perhaps matches TRBD1 (6 bases). The CDR3 sequence is 14 residues long. Trimming took 5 bases from V and 3 from J, leaving 11 bases between them. From germline, CDR1 is LNHDA and CDR2 SQIVND (reference sequence). The CDR3 here is CASSETGYNQPQHF. CDR3 sequence (DNA): TGTGCCAGTAGTGAGACAGGCTACAATCAGCCCCAGCATTTT.

The V and J genes are TRBV7-8 and TRBJ1-6; D is possibly TRBD1 (6 bases). The CDR3 totals 16 residues. CDR1 and CDR2 (germline): SGHVS, FQNEAQ. Trimming took off 2 bases at V and 10 bases at J, with 18 bases between the two ends. The CDR3 protein is CASSLSLAGAGSPLHF. CDR3 nucleotides: TGTGCCAGCAGCTTAAGTTTGGCAGGGGCAGGATCACCCCTCCACTTT.

This chain links TRBV6-5 with TRBJ1-3, with 7 bases lining up with TRBD1. Germline CDR1 MNHEY, CDR2 SVGAGI. CDR3 size: 15 residues. V shed 5 bases and J 0 bases; nucleotides not matched to a gene: 4. The CDR3 coding sequence is TGTGCCAGCAGTCAGGGACAGTCCTCTGGAAACACCATATATTTT. Protein product: CASSQGQSSGNTIYF.

The V gene is TRBV2, the J gene TRBJ2-1; D is possibly TRBD2 (5 bases). The V end lost 3 bases, the J end lost 6 bases, and 6 bases lay between the germline ends. Germline V lookup: CDR1 SNHLY, CDR2 FYNNEI. The CDR3 contains 12 residues. The CDR3 DNA reads TGTGCCAGCAGTGACGGACTCAATGAGCAGTTCTTC. It yields the protein CASSDGLNEQFF.